This T cell receptor (beta chain) came from a study of shared clonotypes between healthy human individuals. Study-level results: What naive subsets generally showed was a larger estimated richness than memory subsets showed. Since donors were few, the genetic and exposure-history diversity represented was limited.

Genomic DNA belonging to each subset was distributed in equal measure over several immunoSEQ plates. Sorted-subset replicate PCR reactions contained roughly 210 ng DNA, corresponding to approximately 30,000 T cell genomes. The data were produced by immunoSEQ multiplex PCR, yet TCRdb's version contains in-frame clones alone and is incomplete. This sample has roughly 1 million clones, with around 74% found just once. Concerning this clone: Its antigen is as yet unknown.

This CDR3 is built from 14 residues. The germline V and J ends were trimmed by 5 bases and 1 base, with 11 bases remaining between them. CDR1 is SEHNR and CDR2 is FQNEAQ in the germline V gene (reference sequence). The sequencing input was memory CD4+ T cells sorted from blood. Subset given: CD45RA-negative fraction. This rearrangement joins TRBV7-9 to TRBJ2-5; TRBD2 is a possible D gene (7 bases). This sequence was found in a man aged 18-30 years in good health. Here the CDR3 reads CASSPGGRQETQYF. The CDR3, as DNA: TGTGCCAGCAGCCCCGGGGGGCGCCAAGAGACCCAGTACTTC.